This T cell receptor (beta chain) was documented in a study of beta chain features in type 1 diabetes (dated by TCRdb to the late 2010s). About the study as a whole: Patients and healthy donors did not differ in mean age, gender distribution, total cell number or subset yield. Naive and central memory subsets were obtained from all 30 or so donors, but regulatory and stem cell-like memory subsets were isolated from only 8 patients and roughly eight healthy donors. A total of 107,917,701 sorted cells were examined across all samples, and RNA yield correlated strongly with the number of cells per subset. The study compared TCRB repertoires of sorted circulating CD4+ T cell subsets between recently diagnosed type 1 diabetes patients and matched healthy donors. Points the paper makes about the study in general: PCR may preferentially amplify shorter templates, but because patient and control samples were amplified and corrected together, any resulting skew would affect both groups equally. Only small numbers of individuals were included in the HLA sub-analyses, which left unresolved whether HLA type had any influence on TCRB rearrangement. Naive, central memory and regulatory TCRB repertoires appeared to be more similar among patients than among healthy donors. Because cDNA rather than genomic DNA was sequenced, highly expressing activated cells could have been over-represented, although no difference in activation and CD3 levels was found between groups. A moderate but significant shortening of TCRB CDR3 length was observed in type 1 diabetes patients in all four CD4+ subsets. At VDJ recombination sites, patients with type 1 diabetes made fewer insertions and deleted more nucleotides, a pattern implying thymic rearrangement abnormalities.

The entire amount of isolated RNA was reverse transcribed using the High Capacity cDNA Reverse Transcription Kit, so the sequenced TCRB transcripts were expressed ones. Deep immunoSEQ sequencing was applied to naive, central memory and regulatory T cell samples, giving an average of roughly 3.5 million total reads per sample. Sorted cells were lysed in RLT buffer and RNA was extracted with DNase-treated RNeasy Micro or Mini kits, depending on cell number. To prevent cross-contamination, every cell subset was processed on its own, while patient and healthy donor samples were processed together. The immunoSEQ multiplex PCR was used to amplify TCRB sequences from cDNA, yielding 87-bp fragments that span the CDR3 region. Amplicons were sequenced on the Illumina HiSeq platform. As for the authors' bioinformatics: Synthetic template baselines were used to correct PCR bias computationally, reads within Hamming distance 2 were collapsed together, and singletons that could not be merged were discarded. Reads were aligned against IMGT so that V, D and J genes, CDR3 length and insertions or deletions at six rearrangement sites could be assigned. Within each subset, clonotype counts were normalized to sorted cell number, and only after that were true diversity and Gini coefficients computed with the tcR R package. Repertoire sharing was quantified using the overlap coefficient calculated on TCRB nucleotide sequences. Out-of-frame TCRB sequences from naive cells were analyzed to stand in for the pre-selection repertoire. In TCRdb, the immuneACCESS table is reduced to in-frame sequences with V and J assigned. These tables do not hold every clone; where another copy was compared, an unresolved V gene accounts for under half, and the others remain unexplained. V and J calls plus clone size are reproduced from that table; the DNA served to infer D and trimming. The sample records a few hundred thousand clones, about 15% of which are singletons. The biggest ten clones account for under 0.02% of the sample.

Between the V and J ends, shortened by 3 bases and 1 base respectively, the junction contains 15 bases. Including cysteine and phenylalanine, the CDR3 has 16 amino acids. Only the CDR3 part of the read is kept: 48 bases, read in frame from the first base. CDR1 and CDR2, per the germline V gene, are SGHTA and FQGNSA. This clone was seen more than once but under ten times. The antigen this receptor binds is unknown. Base qualities were left out, and no much larger clone turns up one base away. A single peripheral blood draw of approximately 120 mL on average was collected from each donor into heparinised tubes. Using a panel that included CD45RO, CCR7, CD25, CD127, CD95 and CD27, naive, central memory, regulatory and stem cell-like memory CD4+ T cells were sorted on a BD FACSAria II. Every sorted population had a purity above 95%. PBMCs were isolated right away by Lymphoprep density gradient centrifugation and were stained directly, without culture. So that batch effects would be minimized, each experiment stained and sorted samples in pairs, pairing one healthy donor with one patient.

The clonotype was recovered from a woman under 30 in good health. Source material: naive CD4+ T cells from blood. The cell subset or site label of this sample denotes: true naive CD4+ T cells. The sequence links TRBV7-2 to TRBJ1-2, with TRBD1 perhaps the D gene, on 5 matching bases. The CDR3 region has the sequence CASSFPQGGSNYGYTF. The base sequence is TGTGCCAGCAGCTTTCCCCAGGGAGGGAGTAACTATGGCTACACCTTC.